Listed here are 19 T cell receptor beta chains from one sample, sequenced in a study of T cells in Graves' hyperthyroidism and ophthalmopathy. Amplification yielded TCR beta CDR3 regions, with RNA transcripts as the source. Primed by the HTBI set, a first-round RT-PCR was run on the TCR CDR3. MiXCR was run by TCRdb on the multiplex PCR reads, yielding one entry per CDR3 protein. This table has 280,000 or so distinct CDR3 sequences, approximately 16% appearing once. Sequencing was done on a sample of blood. The receptors originated from a woman aged 45-59 years with Graves' hyperthyroidism that later progressed to Graves' ophthalmopathy.

Ten or more counts support this clonotype. CDR3 residues: CASSLAVSTYEQYF. The CDR3 region has the DNA TGTGCCAGCAGCTTAGCTGTCAGCACCTACGAGCAGTACTTC. This chain joins TRBV11-1 and TRBJ2-7; no clear D. Trimming removed 0 bases from V and 2 bases from J, with 8 bases in between. The CDR3 runs 14 residues. CDR1 is SGHAT and CDR2 is FQDESV in the germline V gene (reference sequence).

This clonotype has at least ten counts. The J gene is TRBJ2-7, the V gene TRBV20-1; 8 nucleotides line up with TRBD2. Trimming took 5 bases from V and 4 from J; bases not matched to a gene: 7. The CDR3 totals 13 residues. Germline V lookup: CDR1 DFQATT, CDR2 SNEGSKA (reference sequence). CDR3 bases: TGCAGTGCTTGGAGCGGGAGAATGTACGAGCAGTACTTC. It is translated as CSAWSGRMYEQYF.

This clonotype was observed at least ten times. This chain uses TRBV12-3 or TRBV12-4 with TRBJ2-2; TRBD1 aligns across 7 bases. CDR3 length: 16 amino acids. V lost 6 bases and J lost 0; bases outside the gene matches: 7. CDR3 nucleotide sequence: TGTGCCAGCAGCCCGTCCGGGACAGCGAACACCGGGGAGCTGTTTTTT. Its translation: CASSPSGTANTGELFF.

This clonotype was seen a few times. The V and J genes are TRBV27 and TRBJ2-5, with D maybe TRBD1 (5 bases). V was clipped by 4 bases and J by 7 bases, with 13 bases between them. Germline V gene lookup returns CDR1 MNHEY and CDR2 SMNVEV (reference sequence). The CDR3 has 13 residues. The DNA of the CDR3 is TGTGCCAGCAGTTCCTCCCCAGGGTTGACCCAGTACTTC. Amino acid sequence: CASSSSPGLTQYF.

The V gene is TRBV9, the J gene TRBJ2-6, with 7 bases matching TRBD1. The CDR3 sequence is 16 residues long. The V and J ends lost 6 bases and 3 bases, in that order; junction bases with no gene match: 9. CDR1 is SGDLS and CDR2 is YYNGEE in the germline V gene. CDR3 sequence: CASKGADRGGANVLTF. In DNA form, the CDR3 reads TGTGCCAGCAAGGGGGCTGACCGAGGTGGGGCCAACGTCCTGACTTTC. The variable domain in full, completed from reference TRBV9 and TRBJ2-6, reads DSGVTQTPKHLITATGQRVTLRCSPRSGDLSVYWYQQSLDQGLQFLIQYYNGEERAKGNILERFSAQQFPDLHSELNLSSLELGDSALYFCASKGADRGGANVLTFGAGSRLTVL.

This clonotype was picked up a small number of times. The chain couples TRBV7-9 to TRBJ2-7; D uncertain. This CDR3 is 12 amino acids long. CDR1 is SEHNR, CDR2 FQNEAQ, per germline (reference sequence). The V end was cut by 4 bases, the J end by 7 bases, with 11 bases between. The CDR3 spells CASSSGRQEQYF. The CDR3 DNA sequence: TGTGCCAGCAGCTCAGGAAGACAAGAGCAGTACTTC.

There are many counts of this clonotype. This chain uses TRBV11-2 with TRBJ2-1, with 12 nucleotides matching TRBD2. J gave up 9 bases and V 3 bases, and 6 bases lay outside the gene matches. In germline, CDR1 is SGHAT, CDR2 FQNNGV. CDR3 size: 15 residues. CDR3 sequence reads: CASSLTSGRTSEQFF. CDR3 bases: TGTGCCAGCAGCTTGACTAGCGGGAGAACGAGTGAGCAGTTCTTC.

This clonotype has just a few counts. CDR3 amino acids: CASSHTGESPLHF. As DNA, the CDR3 is TGTGCCAGCAGCCATACAGGGGAATCACCCCTCCACTTT. The chain carries TRBV7-6 and TRBJ1-6; 7 bases are shared with TRBD1. This CDR3 is built from 13 residues. The V segment lost 5 bases and the J segment 10 bases; nucleotides outside the gene matches: 5. The germline gives CDR1 SGHVS, CDR2 FNYEAQ.

This clonotype showed up just a few times. The rearrangement links TRBV24-1 to TRBJ2-2; TRBD2 is a possible D gene (6 bases). This CDR3 spans 16 amino acids. V was trimmed by 0 bases and J by 7 bases, leaving 14 bases between them. CDR1 is KGHDR, CDR2 SFDVKD, per germline. The CDR3 reads CATSDLLLAGGGELFF. CDR3 coding DNA: TGTGCCACCAGTGATTTGTTACTAGCTGGAGGCGGGGAGCTGTTTTTT.

The chain combines TRBV6-1 with TRBJ1-2; a weak D match, TRBD1 (5 bases). CDR3 length: 15 amino acids. The V end was cut by 2 bases, the J end by 4 bases, with 14 bases between. Germline V gene data show CDR1 as MNHNS and CDR2 as SASEGT. CDR3 in DNA: TGTGCCAGCAGTGAACGTTCCGGGACCACCTATGGCTACACCTTC. It codes for CASSERSGTTYGYTF.

This clonotype has at least ten counts. V gene TRBV5-1 combines with J gene TRBJ2-6; TRBD2 might be the D (5 bases). The CDR3 is 14 residues long. The ends were cut back, 5 bases at V and 2 bases at J, with 8 bases in the middle. From germline, CDR1 is SGHRS and CDR2 YFSETQ. The CDR3 here is CASSPGAGANVLTF. As DNA, the CDR3 is TGCGCCAGCAGTCCCGGGGCTGGGGCCAACGTCCTGACTTTC.

This clonotype has just one count. This chain links TRBV4-1 with TRBJ2-6; 10 bases match TRBD2. J lost 4 bases, V lost 3 bases, and 12 bases had no gene match. The CDR3 is 19 amino acids. The germline CDR1 and CDR2 sequences are MGHRA and YSYEKL. The CDR3 nucleotides are TGCGCCAGCAGCCAGGAGACCGGGACTAGCGTACCCGGGGCCAACGTCCTGACTTTC. The encoded protein is CASSQETGTSVPGANVLTF.

Many counts were recorded for this clonotype. This chain connects TRBV3-1 to TRBJ1-1; possible D gene TRBD1, 6 bases. The V and J ends lost 3 bases and 3 bases respectively, with 11 bases between them. CDR1 LGHDT and CDR2 YNNKEL come from the germline V gene (reference sequence). CDR3 length equals 14 residues. This chain's CDR3 is CASSHGGVYTEAFF. Written as DNA, the CDR3 is TGTGCCAGCAGCCACGGGGGCGTATACACTGAAGCTTTCTTT.

The chain carries TRBV6-2 or TRBV6-3 and TRBJ2-1; perhaps TRBD2 as D (5 bases). With 0 bases removed from V and 4 bases from J, the gap between germline ends came to 13 bases. The CDR3 is 16 amino acids. The germline V gene encodes CDR1 MNHEY and CDR2 SVGEGT. The CDR3 sequence: CASSYSNSDWYNEQFF. The CDR3 DNA reads TGTGCCAGCAGTTACTCGAATTCGGACTGGTACAATGAGCAGTTCTTC.

This clonotype showed up many times. The chain couples TRBV9 to TRBJ2-1, with TRBD2 matching over 8 bases. Germline V gene data show CDR1 as SGDLS and CDR2 as YYNGEE. The CDR3 spans 16 residues. V gave up 4 bases and J gave up 2 bases; unmatched junction bases: 8. The CDR3 bases are TGTGCCAGCAGCCCCCGCGGGAGGATCGCCTACAATGAGCAGTTCTTC. Translating it yields CASSPRGRIAYNEQFF. The whole variable domain, filled in from reference TRBV9 and TRBJ2-1, reads DSGVTQTPKHLITATGQRVTLRCSPRSGDLSVYWYQQSLDQGLQFLIQYYNGEERAKGNILERFSAQQFPDLHSELNLSSLELGDSALYFCASSPRGRIAYNEQFFGPGTRLTVL.

The chain couples TRBV28 to TRBJ1-1; 7 bases are a match to TRBD1. The CDR3 has 14 amino acids. The V gene's germline CDR1 is MDHEN and CDR2 SYDVKM. V dropped 6 bases and J dropped 4; count of bases not matched to a gene: 8. The CDR3 sequence is CASRATGSPTEAFF. The CDR3 bases are TGTGCCAGCAGGGCGACAGGGAGTCCCACTGAAGCTTTCTTT.

This clonotype occurred many times. The V gene is TRBV20-1, the J gene TRBJ2-1, with D possibly being TRBD2 (6 bases). The CDR3 covers 14 residues. Germline CDR1 and CDR2: DFQATT and SNEGSKA (reference sequence). Trimming left V 6 bases short and J 7 bases short, with 19 bases between. CDR3 bases: TGCAGTGCGCCTAGCATATCGGAGGGGAATGAGCAGTTCTTC. This sequence encodes CSAPSISEGNEQFF.

This clonotype was found many times. The J gene is TRBJ2-1, the V gene TRBV3-1, with D perhaps TRBD1 or TRBD2 (5 bases each). CDR1 and CDR2 (germline): LGHDT, YNNKEL (reference sequence). V lost 1 base to trimming and J lost 7 bases, with 8 bases between them. This CDR3 contains 13 residues. CDR3 bases: TGTGCCAGCAGCCAAGGGTGGGGGAATGAGCAGTTCTTC. It codes for CASSQGWGNEQFF.

In its sample, this clonotype was seen many times. The V and J genes are TRBV20-1 and TRBJ1-5; 9 bases align to TRBD1. The CDR3 length is 15 residues. Germline trimming cut 2 bases from V and 3 bases from J; bases unmatched to any gene: 5. The V gene's germline CDR1 is DFQATT and CDR2 SNEGSKA (reference sequence). The CDR3 loop is CSARSTGGNNQPQHF. CDR3 nucleotide sequence: TGCAGTGCTAGATCGACAGGGGGAAACAATCAGCCCCAGCATTTT.